These T cell receptor beta chains were read from a single sample in a study of T cell repertoires in cytomegalovirus infection. MiXCR, applied by TCRdb to the reads, yields one record per CDR3 protein. The sample records about 890,000 distinct CDR3 sequences, roughly 30% being singletons. No antigen has been assigned to these receptors. The input for sequencing was cultured CD8+ T cells from PBMCs, taken from culture after CMV antigen stimulation. The receptors shown here come from a human donor in good health (CMV status not recorded). Some clones in this sample may be carry-over from other donors' samples. Both conserved end residues are part of each CDR3. A D gene is named only where the DNA matches it firmly. For some rows the clone size is stated as once, few or many, or as a class when expanded; others skip it.

j_call clone_size v_call d_call cdr3_aa cdr3_nt
TRBJ1-1 many TRBV6-2/TRBV6-3 TRBD1 CASSSTGGPTEAFF TGTGCCAGCAGTTCGACAGGGGGGCCAACTGAAGCTTTCTTT
TRBJ1-1 few TRBV6-5 NA CASSYSAYTEAFF TGTGCCAGCAGTTACTCGGCCTACACTGAAGCTTTCTTT
TRBJ2-5 NA TRBV27 TRBD2 CASSLSTSGVETQYF TGTGCCAGCAGTTTAAGTACTAGCGGGGTTGAGACCCAGTACTTC
TRBJ2-7 few TRBV4-1 NA CASSQAPGDEQYF TGCGCCAGTAGCCAAGCCCCCGGGGACGAGCAGTACTTC
TRBJ2-1 few TRBV7-9 TRBD1 CASSPLGTANYNEQFF TGTGCCAGCAGCCCGCTAGGGACAGCCAACTACAATGAGCAGTTCTTC
TRBJ2-3 many TRBV7-3 NA CASSLTSGSTDTQYF TGTGCCAGCAGCTTAACGTCCGGGAGCACAGATACGCAGTATTTT
TRBJ1-3 many TRBV7-2 TRBD1 CASSDRDRVPGNTIYF TGTGCCAGCAGCGACCGGGACAGGGTCCCAGGAAACACCATATATTTT
TRBJ1-1 NA TRBV6-2/TRBV6-3 NA CASSYWISGDTEAFF TGTGCCAGCAGTTACTGGATTTCCGGAGACACTGAAGCTTTCTTT
TRBJ1-2 NA TRBV12-3/TRBV12-4 NA CASSPLNLGFYGYTF TGTGCCAGCAGCCCTCTCAACCTGGGTTTCTATGGCTACACCTTC
TRBJ2-2 few TRBV6-5 NA CASQGGDGSTGELFF TGTGCCAGCCAAGGGGGGGACGGGAGCACCGGGGAGCTGTTTTTT
TRBJ1-1 NA TRBV12-3/TRBV12-4 NA CASSFWTPNTEAFF TGTGCCAGCAGTTTTTGGACACCCAACACTGAAGCTTTCTTT
TRBJ2-2 NA TRBV12-3/TRBV12-4 NA CASTIQGTGELFF TGTGCCAGCACCATACAGGGTACCGGGGAGCTGTTTTTT
TRBJ1-3 NA TRBV4-3 TRBD1 CASSANRGSGNTIYF TGCGCCAGCAGCGCTAACAGGGGGTCTGGAAACACCATATATTTT